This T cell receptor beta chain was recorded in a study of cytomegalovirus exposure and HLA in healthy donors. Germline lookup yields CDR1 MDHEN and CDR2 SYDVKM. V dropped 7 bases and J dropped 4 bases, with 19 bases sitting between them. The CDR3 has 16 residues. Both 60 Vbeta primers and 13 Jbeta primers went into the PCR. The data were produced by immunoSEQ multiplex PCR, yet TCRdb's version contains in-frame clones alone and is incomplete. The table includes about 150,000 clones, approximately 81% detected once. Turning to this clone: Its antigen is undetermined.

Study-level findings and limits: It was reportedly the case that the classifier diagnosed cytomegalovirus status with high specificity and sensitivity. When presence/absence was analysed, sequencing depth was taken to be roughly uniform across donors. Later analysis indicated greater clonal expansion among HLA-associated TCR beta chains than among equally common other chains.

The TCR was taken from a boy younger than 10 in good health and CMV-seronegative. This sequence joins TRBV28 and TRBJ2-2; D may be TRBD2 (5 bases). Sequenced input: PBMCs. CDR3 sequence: CASTSTGLAGTGELFF. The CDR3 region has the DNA TGTGCCAGCACCTCCACGGGTCTAGCAGGCACCGGGGAGCTGTTTTTT.